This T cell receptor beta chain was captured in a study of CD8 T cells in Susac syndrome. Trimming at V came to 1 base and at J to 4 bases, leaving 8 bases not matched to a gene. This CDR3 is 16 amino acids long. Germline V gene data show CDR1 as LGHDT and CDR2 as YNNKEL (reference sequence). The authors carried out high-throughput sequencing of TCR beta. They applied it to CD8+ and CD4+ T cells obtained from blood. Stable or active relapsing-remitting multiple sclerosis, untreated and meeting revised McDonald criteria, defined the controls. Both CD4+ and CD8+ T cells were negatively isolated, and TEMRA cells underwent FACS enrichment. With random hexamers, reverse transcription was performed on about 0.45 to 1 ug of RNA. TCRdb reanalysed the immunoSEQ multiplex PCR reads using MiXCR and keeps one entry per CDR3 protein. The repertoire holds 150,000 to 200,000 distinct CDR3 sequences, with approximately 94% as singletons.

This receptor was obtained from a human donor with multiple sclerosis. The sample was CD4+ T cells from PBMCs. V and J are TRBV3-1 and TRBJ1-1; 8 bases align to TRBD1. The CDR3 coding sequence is TGTGCCAGCAGCCAAGGCGGACAGGGAAAGGGCACTGAAGCTTTCTTT. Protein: CASSQGGQGKGTEAFF.